These 7 T cell receptor beta chains originate from one sample sequenced in a study of CD8 T cells in Susac syndrome. Random hexamers were used to reverse transcribe an amount of roughly 0.45 to 1 ug RNA. TCRdb independently ran MiXCR on the immunoSEQ multiplex PCR reads; one entry per CDR3 protein. The table records about 77,000 distinct CDR3 sequences, 93% of them present only once. Sequenced input: CD4+ T cells from PBMCs. The source of these receptors is a human donor with Susac syndrome.

To note about this clonotype: Since the CDR3 does not end with the conserved phenylalanine or tryptophan, this likely comes from a read error. The chain is built from TRBV5-1 and TRBJ2-3; no clear D gene. Germline V gene sequence: CDR1 SGHRS, CDR2 YFSETQ. Deletions cut 4 bases from V and 5 bases from J, with 8 bases between. The CDR3 has 12 amino acids. The CDR3 DNA sequence: TGCGCCAGCAGCGTTCCTAGAGATACGCAGTATCTT. It codes for CASSVPRDTQYL.

The chain joins TRBV7-2 to TRBJ2-7; 11 bases line up with TRBD2. Trimming cost V 2 bases and J 5 bases; bases outside gene matches: 17. Germline V gene data show CDR1 as SGHTA and CDR2 as FQGNSA. This CDR3 is built from 19 residues. The DNA for the CDR3 is TGTGCCAGCAGCTTATTGCCCTTGAGATCTAGCGGGAGGACGCACGAGCAGTACTTC. Amino acids: CASSLLPLRSSGRTHEQYF.

The J gene is TRBJ2-1, the V gene TRBV3-1, with 8 bases aligning to TRBD2. Germline V gene data show CDR1 as LGHDT and CDR2 as YNNKEL (reference sequence). The CDR3 runs to 19 residues. Trimming at V came to 5 bases and at J to 0 bases, leaving 15 bases not matched to a gene. CDR3 loop: CASSSEGGPGTSSYNEQFF. For the CDR3, the DNA is TGTGCCAGCAGCTCAGAGGGGGGCCCCGGGACTAGCTCCTACAATGAGCAGTTCTTC.

V and J are TRBV7-2 and TRBJ2-5; tentatively, D is TRBD1 or TRBD2 (5 bases each). This CDR3 comprises 14 residues. Germline-derived CDR1 and CDR2 are SGHTA and FQGNSA. V was pared by 5 bases and J by 2 bases, with 12 bases between. The CDR3 region has the DNA TGTGCCAGCAGCCCCCGGGGACCACAAGAGACCCAGTACTTC. Translation gives CASSPRGPQETQYF.

The V call is TRBV18, the J call TRBJ2-3; tentatively, D is TRBD1 (5 bases). V was cut by 2 bases and J by 5 bases, with 8 bases left in between. CDR1 is KGHSH and CDR2 is LQKENI in the germline V gene. CDR3 length: 13 amino acids. The chain's CDR3 is CASSPDSRDTQYF. The CDR3, as DNA: TGTGCCAGCTCACCAGACAGCCGAGATACGCAGTATTTT.

V and J are TRBV20-1 and TRBJ2-1; D might be TRBD2 (6 bases). V was cut by 8 bases and J by 0 bases, with 11 bases left in between. CDR3 size: 13 residues. CDR1 and CDR2 from the germline V gene are DFQATT and SNEGSKA (reference sequence). Here the CDR3 reads CSSPTSSYNEQFF. The CDR3 DNA follows: TGCAGTTCCCCGACTAGCTCCTACAATGAGCAGTTCTTC.

The rearrangement links TRBV29-1 to TRBJ2-6; 11 nucleotides line up with TRBD1. With V trimmed by 2 bases and J by 0 bases, 3 bases remained unmatched. The CDR3 spans 17 residues. The germline gives CDR1 SQVTM, CDR2 ANQGSEA. Here the CDR3 DNA reads TGCAGCGTTGAACGGACAGGGGGCTACTCTGGGGCCAACGTCCTGACTTTC. Amino acid sequence: CSVERTGGYSGANVLTF.